The table lists the clone carrying this TCR beta chain with many counts. Its matching antigen is unknown. Both 60 Vbeta primers and 13 Jbeta primers went into the PCR. Libraries were prepared by immunoSEQ multiplex PCR; TCRdb keeps only in-frame clonotypes and omits some of them. The repertoire consists of roughly 100,000 clones, with 70% to 85% occurring once and the leading ten covering 10%. This record comes from a study of cytomegalovirus exposure and HLA in healthy donors. Study findings and constraints: Most CMV-associated TCR beta chains appeared HLA-restricted in a later analysis. A missense DCLRE1C variant was associated with V- and J-gene trimming of TCR beta chains in a later analysis, and an independent cohort replicated the association. In vitro checks showed that a few CMV-associated chains really do target CMV antigens. Listed as cytomegalovirus-associated were 150 or so TCR beta chains.

The CDR3 loop spans 16 amino acids. Trimming pared 4 bases from V and 3 bases from J, leaving 19 bases between. The V gene's germline CDR1 is SGHTA and CDR2 FQGTGA. The specimen was PBMCs. This sequence originates from a human donor in good health. V gene TRBV7-3 combines with J gene TRBJ2-7; TRBD1 is a possible D gene (5 bases). In DNA form, the CDR3 reads TGTGCCAGCAGCTCCCCCCCGGCAGGGTCGGGCTACGAGCAGTACTTC. It yields the protein CASSSPPAGSGYEQYF. Drawing the rest from reference TRBV7-3 and TRBJ2-7, the complete variable domain is GAGVSQTPSNKVTEKGKYVELRCDPISGHTALYWYRQSLGQGPEFLIYFQGTGAADDSGLPNDRFFAVRPEGSVSTLKIQRTERGDSAVYLCASSSPPAGSGYEQYFGPGTRLTVT.